Below are 21 T cell receptor beta chains sequenced from a single sample in a study of blood T cell repertoires in COVID-19. The protocol was immunoSEQ multiplex PCR, while the TCRdb copy is restricted to in-frame clones and leaves out a portion. The data hold around 220,000 clones, with under 85% observed a single time. Material: peripheral blood. The source of these receptors is a middle-aged woman with active or convalescent COVID-19.

The chain carries TRBV12-3 or TRBV12-4 and TRBJ2-3; 7 positions match TRBD1. The V segment lost 5 bases and the J segment 7 bases; nucleotides outside the gene matches: 3. The CDR3 totals 12 residues. The CDR3 DNA follows: TGTGCCAGCAGTAACAGGGGAAATACGCAGTATTTT. Protein sequence: CASSNRGNTQYF.

J is TRBJ1-2 and V is TRBV5-5; D is perhaps TRBD1 (6 bases). V was cut by 2 bases and J by 2 bases, with 10 bases left in between. CDR1 is SGHKS, CDR2 YYEKEE, per germline (reference sequence). CDR3 size: 14 residues. CDR3 in DNA: TGTGCCAGCAGCTTTGGGCAGGGGAACTATGGCTACACCTTC. Protein product: CASSFGQGNYGYTF.

This clone was observed once. For the CDR3, the DNA is TGTGCCAGCAGCTCCCGGACTAGCGGGGGGCCTGGTACAGATACGCAGTATTTT. Amino acid sequence: CASSSRTSGGPGTDTQYF. The rearrangement uses TRBV7-3 and TRBJ2-3, with 14 bases matching TRBD2. Germline assignment: CDR1 SGHTA and CDR2 FQGTGA. The CDR3 runs to 18 residues. With 4 bases clipped from V and 3 bases from J, the junction kept 9 bases outside the gene matches.

CDR3 sequence (DNA): TGCAGCGTCGCTGAGACAGGGTCGGGTCACGAGCAGTACGTC. Residues: CSVAETGSGHEQYV. The chain recombines TRBV29-1 with TRBJ2-7; TRBD1 aligns across 7 bases. Looked up from germline, CDR1 is SQVTM and CDR2 is ANQGSEA. V lost 6 bases to trimming and J lost 5 bases; unmatched junction nucleotides: 13. The CDR3 is 14 residues long.

The chain combines TRBV6-1 with TRBJ1-1, with 12 nucleotides matching TRBD1. With V trimmed by 3 bases and J by 5 bases, 13 bases remained unmatched. Germline-derived CDR1 and CDR2 are MNHNS and SASEGT. CDR3 length: 18 residues. CDR3 amino acids: CASSENRGTGGYGTEAFF. CDR3 DNA sequence: TGTGCCAGCAGTGAGAATAGAGGGACAGGGGGCTATGGGACTGAAGCTTTCTTT.

This sequence joins TRBV6-6 and TRBJ1-2; 10 bases are shared with TRBD1. J lost 2 bases, V lost 5 bases, and 2 bases had no gene match. The length of the CDR3 is 14 residues. Per germline, CDR1 MNHNY and CDR2 SVGAGI (reference sequence). The CDR3 DNA is TGTGCCAGCAGTAAGGGACAGGGGAACTATGGCTACACCTTC. Protein product: CASSKGQGNYGYTF.

The V and J genes are TRBV18 and TRBJ1-1; weak D call: TRBD1 (5 bases). CDR1 KGHSH and CDR2 LQKENI come from the germline V gene. V lost 6 bases and J 6 bases, leaving 20 bases between the germline ends. CDR3 size: 15 residues. The CDR3 DNA reads TGTGCCAGCTCTTCACGCGGAGGGGTGGCGGCTGAAGCTTTCTTT. Protein product: CASSSRGGVAAEAFF. Looking up the rest from reference TRBV18 and TRBJ1-1 gives the full variable domain: NAGVMQNPRHLVRRRGQEARLRCSPMKGHSHVYWYRQLPEEGLKFMVYLQKENIIDESGMPKERFSAEFPKEGPSILRIQQVVRGDSAAYFCASSSRGGVAAEAFFGQGTRLTVV.

This chain links TRBV10-1 with TRBJ1-1; D unresolved. Germline V gene sequence: CDR1 WNHNN, CDR2 SYGVQD (reference sequence). The CDR3 has 13 residues. V shed 6 bases and J shed 7 bases, with 15 bases lying between them. The CDR3 sequence: CASSRRSNGEAFF. CDR3 coding DNA: TGCGCCAGCAGCCGGAGGAGTAACGGTGAAGCTTTCTTT.

This chain uses TRBV27 with TRBJ2-3; a possible D gene is TRBD2 (7 bases). The V gene's germline CDR1 is MNHEY and CDR2 SMNVEV (reference sequence). V shed 3 bases and J shed 4 bases, with 17 bases lying between them. The CDR3 contains 16 residues. CDR3 loop: CASSFGGGGFPDTQYF. DNA for the CDR3: TGTGCCAGCAGTTTTGGAGGGGGAGGGTTCCCAGATACGCAGTATTTT.

V usage is TRBV18 and J usage is TRBJ2-1, with 8 bases that match TRBD1. Germline CDR1 is KGHSH and CDR2 is LQKENI. CDR3 length equals 16 residues. With 3 bases clipped from V and 6 bases from J, the junction kept 10 bases outside the gene matches. Here the CDR3 DNA reads TGTGCCAGCTCACCCCGAGGGTCGGGACAGGTCAATGAGCAGTTCTTC. Protein product: CASSPRGSGQVNEQFF.

The chain joins TRBV2 to TRBJ2-3, with D possibly TRBD1 on 7 matching bases. With 10 bases removed from V and 3 bases from J, the gap between germline ends came to 14 bases. The CDR3 spans 13 residues. The germline CDR1 and CDR2 sequences are SNHLY and FYNNEI. The chain's CDR3 is CATHQGGTDTQYF. CDR3 bases: TGTGCCACGCACCAGGGGGGTACAGATACGCAGTATTTT. The full variable domain, rest sourced from reference TRBV2 and TRBJ2-3, is EPEVTQTPSHQVTQMGQEVILRCVPISNHLYFYWYRQILGQKVEFLVSFYNNEISEKSEIFDDQFSVERPDGSNFTLKIRSTKLEDSAMYFCATHQGGTDTQYFGPGTRLTVL.

This clone is a singleton in its sample. The chain combines TRBV25-1 with TRBJ1-2, with 8 bases fitting TRBD1. From germline, CDR1 is MGHDK and CDR2 SYGVNS. CDR3 size: 14 residues. The J segment lost 4 bases and the V segment lost 1 base, leaving 2 bases of the junction unmatched. Here the CDR3 DNA reads TGTGCCAGCAGTGAATCCGGGACAGGCTATGGCTACACCTTC. It encodes CASSESGTGYGYTF.

This sequence joins TRBV9 and TRBJ1-4; perhaps TRBD1 as D (5 bases). V was trimmed by 3 bases and J by 7 bases, leaving 13 bases between them. The CDR3 runs to 14 residues. Germline lookup yields CDR1 SGDLS and CDR2 YYNGEE. The CDR3 here is CASSADSASEKLFF. CDR3 sequence (DNA): TGTGCCAGCAGCGCCGACAGTGCCAGTGAAAAACTGTTTTTT.

The rearrangement links TRBV29-1 to TRBJ1-1, with TRBD1 as a possible D gene (6 bases). The V end lost 6 bases, the J end lost 3 bases, and 14 bases lay between the germline ends. The CDR3 is 13 amino acids. Germline CDR1 is SQVTM and CDR2 is ANQGSEA. As DNA, the CDR3 is TGCAGCGTCGGTAGACAGGTTTACACTGAAGCTTTCTTT. Its protein product is CSVGRQVYTEAFF.

The chain carries TRBV28 and TRBJ2-5; TRBD2 matches at 10 bases. The CDR3 extends over 15 amino acids. Germline V gene lookup returns CDR1 MDHEN and CDR2 SYDVKM. The trim removed 3 bases at V and 4 bases at J, leaving 5 bases unmatched. The CDR3 reads CASSFASGGAETQYF. The CDR3 DNA reads as TGTGCCAGCAGTTTCGCCAGCGGGGGGGCAGAGACCCAGTACTTC.

The V and J genes are TRBV7-3 and TRBJ2-7; 9 nucleotides line up with TRBD2. The CDR3 extends over 17 amino acids. The germline CDR1 and CDR2 sequences are SGHTA and FQGTGA. The junction had 14 bases not matched to a gene; V was cut back by 5 bases and J by 3 bases. CDR3 DNA sequence: TGTGCCAGCAGCCCCACGGGGGGGCTAGCGGGGCTCTACGAGCAGTACTTC. It specifies CASSPTGGLAGLYEQYF.

The rearrangement joins TRBV4-2 to TRBJ2-1, with D maybe TRBD2 (6 bases). Germline V gene data show CDR1 as LGHNA and CDR2 as YNFKEQ. CDR3 size: 18 residues. V lost 0 bases to trimming and J lost 6 bases, with 21 bases between them. CDR3 in amino acids: CASSQDLSRGVGANEQFF. DNA of the CDR3: TGTGCCAGCAGCCAAGATCTCAGCCGCGGGGTAGGGGCCAATGAGCAGTTCTTC.

This rearrangement joins TRBV18 to TRBJ1-5; 11 bases are a match to TRBD1. CDR3 length equals 15 residues. Germline trimming cut 3 bases from V and 5 bases from J; bases unmatched to any gene: 3. Germline CDR1 is KGHSH and CDR2 is LQKENI. As DNA, the CDR3 is TGTGCCAGCTCACCCGGGACAGGGGGTTATCAGCCCCAGCATTTT. As protein: CASSPGTGGYQPQHF. Based on the CDR3 plus reference TRBV18 and TRBJ1-5, the full variable domain is NAGVMQNPRHLVRRRGQEARLRCSPMKGHSHVYWYRQLPEEGLKFMVYLQKENIIDESGMPKERFSAEFPKEGPSILRIQQVVRGDSAAYFCASSPGTGGYQPQHFGDGTRLSIL.

This chain joins TRBV4-1 and TRBJ1-2, with D possibly being TRBD1 (5 bases). V was pared by 4 bases and J by 7 bases, with 16 bases between. CDR1 and CDR2 (germline): MGHRA, YSYEKL. The CDR3 runs 14 residues. The CDR3 reads CASSRTPRGVGYTF. CDR3 bases: TGCGCCAGCAGCCGAACCCCTCGGGGGGTTGGCTACACCTTC.

The chain has TRBV11-2 and TRBJ1-1; D is possibly TRBD1 (6 bases). This CDR3 is 12 amino acids long. V dropped 8 bases and J dropped 4 bases, with 11 bases sitting between them. Per the germline V gene, CDR1 is SGHAT and CDR2 is FQNNGV. Here the CDR3 reads CASSDRVTEAFF. Here the CDR3 DNA reads TGTGCCAGCTCGGACAGAGTCACTGAAGCTTTCTTT.

The CDR3 DNA follows: TGTGCCAGCAGTTACTTCCAGGGGAGCACTGAAGCTTTCTTT. This gives the protein CASSYFQGSTEAFF. The chain recombines TRBV6-5 with TRBJ1-1; D may be TRBD1 (6 bases). Trimming shortened V by 1 base and J by 4 bases, and 10 bases separated the two germline ends. Germline CDR1 and CDR2: MNHEY and SVGAGI. The CDR3 is 14 amino acids.